The present entry profiles one T cell receptor beta chain with its context. The protocol was immunoSEQ multiplex PCR, while the TCRdb copy is restricted to in-frame clones and leaves out a portion. The sample carries about 390,000 clones, 70% to 90% recorded once. The germline gives CDR1 LNHDA, CDR2 SQIVND (reference sequence). Losses at the gene ends were 7 bases for V and 4 bases for J; bases not matched to a gene: 18. The CDR3 runs to 17 residues. This entry is derived from a study of blood T cell repertoires in COVID-19. Study background: Sources were T cells, B-cell-depleted T cells, or PBMCs; the material itself was cDNA or gDNA.

The specimen sequenced was peripheral blood. The V call is TRBV19, the J call TRBJ1-2; TRBD1 matches at 7 bases. The receptor's source is a woman aged 60 to 75 with COVID-19, enrolled during active disease. As DNA, the CDR3 is TGTGCCAGTAATTCGGGCCAAGGACAGGCTGGTAGCTATGGCTACACCTTC. Amino acid sequence: CASNSGQGQAGSYGYTF.